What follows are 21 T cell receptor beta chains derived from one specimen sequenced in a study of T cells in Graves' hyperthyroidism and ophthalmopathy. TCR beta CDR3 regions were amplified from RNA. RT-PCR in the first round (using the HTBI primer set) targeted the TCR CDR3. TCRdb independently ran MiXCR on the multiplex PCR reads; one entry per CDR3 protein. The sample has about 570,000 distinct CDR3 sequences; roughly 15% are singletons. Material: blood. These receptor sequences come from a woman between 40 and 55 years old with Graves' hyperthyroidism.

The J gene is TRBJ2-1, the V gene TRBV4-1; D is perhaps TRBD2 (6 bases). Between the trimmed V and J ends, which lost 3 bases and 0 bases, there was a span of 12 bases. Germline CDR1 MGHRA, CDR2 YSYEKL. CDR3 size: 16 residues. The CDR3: CASSQLATSSYNEQFF. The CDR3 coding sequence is TGCGCCAGCAGCCAGCTAGCGACGAGCTCCTACAATGAGCAGTTCTTC.

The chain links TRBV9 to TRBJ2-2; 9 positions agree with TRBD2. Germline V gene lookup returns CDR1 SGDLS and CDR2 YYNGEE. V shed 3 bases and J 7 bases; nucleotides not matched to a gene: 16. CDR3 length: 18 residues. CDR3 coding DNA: TGTGCCAGCAGCGGCGTACCCTTTAGCGGGAGTGCGGTCGGGGAGCTGTTTTTT. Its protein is CASSGVPFSGSAVGELFF.

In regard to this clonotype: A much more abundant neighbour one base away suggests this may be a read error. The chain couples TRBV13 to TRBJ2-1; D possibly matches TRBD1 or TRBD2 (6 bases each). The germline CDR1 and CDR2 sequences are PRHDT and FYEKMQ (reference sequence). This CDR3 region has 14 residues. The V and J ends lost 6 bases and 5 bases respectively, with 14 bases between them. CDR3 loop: CASSTLGGHNEQFF. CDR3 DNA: TGTGCCAGCAGTACACTGGGGGGCCACAATGAGCAGTTCTTC.

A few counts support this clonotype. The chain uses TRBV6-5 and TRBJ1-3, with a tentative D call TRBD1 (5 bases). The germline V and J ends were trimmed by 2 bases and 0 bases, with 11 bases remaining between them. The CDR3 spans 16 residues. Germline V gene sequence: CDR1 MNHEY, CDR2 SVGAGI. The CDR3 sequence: CASSYGGRDSGNTIYF. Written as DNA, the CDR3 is TGTGCCAGCAGTTACGGGGGACGGGACTCTGGAAACACCATATATTTT.

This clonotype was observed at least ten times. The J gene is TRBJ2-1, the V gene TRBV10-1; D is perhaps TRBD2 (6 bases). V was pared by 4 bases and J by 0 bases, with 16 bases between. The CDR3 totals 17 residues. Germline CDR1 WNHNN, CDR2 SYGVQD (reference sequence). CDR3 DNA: TGCGCCAGCAGTGGGACAACCCCGCGGGGCTCCTACAATGAGCAGTTCTTC. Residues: CASSGTTPRGSYNEQFF.

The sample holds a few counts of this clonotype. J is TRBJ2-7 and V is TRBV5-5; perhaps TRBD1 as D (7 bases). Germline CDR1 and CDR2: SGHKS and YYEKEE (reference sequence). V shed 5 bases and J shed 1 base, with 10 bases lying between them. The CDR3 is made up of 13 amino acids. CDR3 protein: CASSAGGSYEQYF. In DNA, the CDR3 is TGTGCCAGCAGTGCAGGGGGGTCCTACGAGCAGTACTTC.

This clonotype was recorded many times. CDR3 sequence reads: CASSQDISGTDYNEQFF. The CDR3 nucleotides are TGTGCCAGCAGCCAAGATATAAGCGGGACCGACTACAATGAGCAGTTCTTC. This sequence joins TRBV3-1 and TRBJ2-1; TRBD2 agrees at 7 bases. This CDR3 region has 17 residues. Germline V CDR1 and CDR2: LGHDT, YNNKEL (reference sequence). J gave up 3 bases and V 0 bases, and 8 bases lay outside the gene matches.

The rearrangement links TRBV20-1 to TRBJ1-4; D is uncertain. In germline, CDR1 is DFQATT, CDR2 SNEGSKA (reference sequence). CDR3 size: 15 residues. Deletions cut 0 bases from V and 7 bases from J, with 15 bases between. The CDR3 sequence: CSARDYGGEAEKLFF. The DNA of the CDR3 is TGCAGTGCTAGAGATTACGGCGGGGAAGCTGAAAAACTGTTTTTT.

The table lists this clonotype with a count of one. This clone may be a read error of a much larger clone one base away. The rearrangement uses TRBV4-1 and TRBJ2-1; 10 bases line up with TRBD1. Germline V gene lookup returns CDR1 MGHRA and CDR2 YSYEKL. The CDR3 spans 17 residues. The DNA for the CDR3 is TGCGTCAGCAGCCAAGCCCTAACCGGGACAGGGGACAATGAGCAGTTCTTC. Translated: CVSSQALTGTGDNEQFF.

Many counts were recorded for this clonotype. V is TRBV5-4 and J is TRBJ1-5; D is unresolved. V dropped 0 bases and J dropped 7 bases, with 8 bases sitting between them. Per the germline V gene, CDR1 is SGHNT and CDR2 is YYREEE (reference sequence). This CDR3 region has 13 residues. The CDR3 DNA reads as TGTGCCAGCAGCTTGGGGGGAGAACAGCCCCAGCATTTT. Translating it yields CASSLGGEQPQHF. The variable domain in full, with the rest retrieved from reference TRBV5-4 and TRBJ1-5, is ETGVTQSPTHLIKTRGQQVTLRCSSQSGHNTVSWYQQALGQGPQFIFQYYREEENGRGNFPPRFSGLQFPNYSSELNVNALELDDSALYLCASSLGGEQPQHFGDGTRLSIL.

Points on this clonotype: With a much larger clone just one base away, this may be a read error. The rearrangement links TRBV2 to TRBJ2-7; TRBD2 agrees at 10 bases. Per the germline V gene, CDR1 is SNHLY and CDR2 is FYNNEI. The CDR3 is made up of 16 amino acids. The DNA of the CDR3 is TGTGCCAACAGTGCAATAGCGGGAGGTATGGCCTACGAGCAGTACTTC. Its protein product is CANSAIAGGMAYEQYF.

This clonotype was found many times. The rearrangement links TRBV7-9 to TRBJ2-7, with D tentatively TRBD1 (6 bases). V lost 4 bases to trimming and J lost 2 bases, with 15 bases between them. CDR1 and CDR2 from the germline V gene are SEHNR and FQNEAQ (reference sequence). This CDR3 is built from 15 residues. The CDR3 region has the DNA TGTGCCAGCAGCTCGTTCGGGACACCAACCTACGAGCAGTACTTC. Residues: CASSSFGTPTYEQYF.

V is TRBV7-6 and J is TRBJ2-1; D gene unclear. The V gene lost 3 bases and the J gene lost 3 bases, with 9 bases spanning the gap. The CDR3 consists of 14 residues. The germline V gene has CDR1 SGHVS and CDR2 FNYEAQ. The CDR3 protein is CASSFGPLYNEQFF. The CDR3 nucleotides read TGTGCCAGCAGCTTTGGACCCCTCTACAATGAGCAGTTCTTC.

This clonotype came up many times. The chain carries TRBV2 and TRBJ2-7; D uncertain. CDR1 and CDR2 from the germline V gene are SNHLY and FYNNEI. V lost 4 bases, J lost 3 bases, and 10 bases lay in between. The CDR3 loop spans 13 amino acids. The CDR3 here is CASSVSKGYEQYF. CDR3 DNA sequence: TGTGCCAGCAGTGTGAGTAAGGGCTACGAGCAGTACTTC.

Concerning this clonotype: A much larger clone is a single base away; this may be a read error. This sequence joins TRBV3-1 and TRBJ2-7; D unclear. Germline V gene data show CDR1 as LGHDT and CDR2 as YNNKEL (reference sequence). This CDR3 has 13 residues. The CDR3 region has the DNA TGTGCCAGCAGCCAAGGGCGGAACTACGGGCAGTACTTC. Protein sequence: CASSQGRNYGQYF.

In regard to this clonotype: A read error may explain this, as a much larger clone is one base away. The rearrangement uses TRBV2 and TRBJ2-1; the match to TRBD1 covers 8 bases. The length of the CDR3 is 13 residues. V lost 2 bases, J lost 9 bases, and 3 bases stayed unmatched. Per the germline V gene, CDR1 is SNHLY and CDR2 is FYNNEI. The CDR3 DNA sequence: TGTGCCAGCAGTGAACAGGGGGCGGGTGAGCAGTTCTTC. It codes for CASSEQGAGEQFF.

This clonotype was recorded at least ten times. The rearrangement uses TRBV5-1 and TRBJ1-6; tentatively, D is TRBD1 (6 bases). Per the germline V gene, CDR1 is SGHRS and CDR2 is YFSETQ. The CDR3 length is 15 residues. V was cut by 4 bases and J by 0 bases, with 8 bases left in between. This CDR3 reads CASSTGISYNSPLHF. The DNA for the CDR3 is TGCGCCAGCAGCACAGGGATCTCCTATAATTCACCCCTCCACTTT. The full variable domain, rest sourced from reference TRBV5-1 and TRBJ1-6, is KAGVTQTPRYLIKTRGQQVTLSCSPISGHRSVSWYQQTPGQGLQFLFEYFSETQRNKGNFPGRFSGRQFSNSRSEMNVSTLELGDSALYLCASSTGISYNSPLHFGNGTRLTVT.

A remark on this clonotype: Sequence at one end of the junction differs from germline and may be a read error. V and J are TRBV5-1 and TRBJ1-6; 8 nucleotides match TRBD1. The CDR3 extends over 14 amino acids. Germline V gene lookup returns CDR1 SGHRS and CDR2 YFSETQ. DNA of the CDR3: TGCGCCGGCAGTTCCGGGACAGGCTTTTCACCCCTCCACTTT. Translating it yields CAGSSGTGFSPLHF.

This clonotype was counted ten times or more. CDR3 residues: CASSLPGLNEQYF. The CDR3 bases are TGTGCCAGCAGCTTACCGGGCCTCAACGAGCAGTACTTC. The chain carries TRBV7-2 and TRBJ2-7, with D unclear. Per germline, CDR1 SGHTA and CDR2 FQGNSA. CDR3 length: 13 amino acids. Deletions cut 2 bases from V and 5 bases from J, with 10 bases between.

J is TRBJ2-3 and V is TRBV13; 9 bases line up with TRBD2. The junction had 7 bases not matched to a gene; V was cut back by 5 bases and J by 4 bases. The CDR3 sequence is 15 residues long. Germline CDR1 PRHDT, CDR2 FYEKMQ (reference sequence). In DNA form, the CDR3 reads TGTGCCAGCAGCCTCCAGGGACTAGCTTCAGATACGCAGTATTTT. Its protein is CASSLQGLASDTQYF. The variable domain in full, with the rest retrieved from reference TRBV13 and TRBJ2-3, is AAGVIQSPRHLIKEKRETATLKCYPIPRHDTVYWYQQGPGQDPQFLISFYEKMQSDKGSIPDRFSAQQFSDYHSELNMSSLELGDSALYFCASSLQGLASDTQYFGPGTRLTVL.

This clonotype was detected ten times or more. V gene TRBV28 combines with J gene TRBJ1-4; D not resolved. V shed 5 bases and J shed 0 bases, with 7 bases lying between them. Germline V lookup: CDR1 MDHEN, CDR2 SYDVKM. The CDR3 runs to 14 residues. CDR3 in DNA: TGTGCCAGCAGTCCGGCCGCAACTAATGAAAAACTGTTTTTT. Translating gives CASSPAATNEKLFF.